The source of this T cell receptor (beta chain) is a study of T cells in Graves' hyperthyroidism and ophthalmopathy. There are 14 residues in the CDR3. The V gene's germline CDR1 is LNHDA and CDR2 SQIVND (reference sequence). Trimming shortened V by 5 bases and J by 0 bases, and 11 bases separated the two germline ends. The authors deemed Graves' hyperthyroidism stable absent ophthalmopathy progression within 18 months. Exclusion of patients followed from uncontrolled infection, other autoimmune disease, pregnancy or lactation. Diagnosing involved the use of clinical symptoms, serum thyroxine and TRAb, thyroid ultrasound and orbital computed tomography. Researchers took RNA transcripts and amplified the TCR beta CDR3 regions from them. The TCR CDR3 was amplified in a first-round RT-PCR using the HTBI primer set. TCRdb reanalysed the multiplex PCR reads using MiXCR and keeps one entry per CDR3 protein. The table records hundreds of thousands of distinct CDR3 sequences, around a sixth of them present only once.

The sample holds a few counts of this clonotype. Sequenced sample: blood. This receptor was identified in a woman under 30 with Graves' hyperthyroidism. The chain is built from TRBV19 and TRBJ2-7, with D perhaps matching TRBD1 (6 bases). CDR3 in amino acids: CASSSRQVSYEQYF. Here the CDR3 DNA reads TGTGCCAGTAGTTCGCGACAGGTCTCCTACGAGCAGTACTTC.